A selection of T cell receptor beta chains follows, all from one sample in a study of CD8+ T cells in alopecia areata. Clones were sequenced by immunoSEQ multiplex PCR, and TCRdb holds only the in-frame ones, with some missing. This table holds over 150,000 clones, approximately 53% found once. Source: CD8+ T cells sorted from blood, taken at week 24, from a patient treated with tofacitinib. These receptors were collected from a human donor with alopecia areata. Each CDR3 is given with its conserved first and last residue. The order of the fields is D gene, clone size, J gene, V gene, CDR3 DNA, CDR3 protein. The D gene is left open where the match is weak. Part of the rows lack a size; the others show once, few, many or a class for expanded clones.

>NA|NA|TRBJ2-2|TRBV27
TGTGCCAGCAGTTTCTTGTACACCGGGGAGCTGTTTTTT
CASSFLYTGELFF
>TRBD1|NA|TRBJ1-2|TRBV6-5
TGTGCCAGCCACACCGGGACAGGGGCCGGGGGCTACACCTTC
CASHTGTGAGGYTF
>NA|few|TRBJ1-5|TRBV28
TGTGCCAGCAGTGGACCCGACAGCGGGCTTCAGCCCCAGCATTTT
CASSGPDSGLQPQHF
>TRBD2|NA|TRBJ2-5|TRBV7-3
TGTGCCAGCAGCTCTACGGGGGGCCAAGAGACCCAGTACTTC
CASSSTGGQETQYF
>NA|NA|TRBJ2-7|TRBV30
TGTGCCTGGAGTGAACAGGACTACGAGCAGTACTTC
CAWSEQDYEQYF
>TRBD1|NA|TRBJ1-1|TRBV7-9
TGTGCCAGCAGCTCGGCTCGGGGGACAGGGAGTCGGACTGAAGCTTTCTTT
CASSSARGTGSRTEAFF
>NA|few|TRBJ1-2|TRBV29-1
TGCAGCGTAGACGAGACAGACTATGGCTACACCTTC
CSVDETDYGYTF
>TRBD1|NA|TRBJ2-7|TRBV7-8
TGTGCCAGCAGCCCAGGTCGGGACAGAACCTACGAGCAGTACTTC
CASSPGRDRTYEQYF
>NA|NA|TRBJ2-1|TRBV4-3
TGCGCCAGCAGCCAAGACTACCAGGAGGAGGATGAGCAGTTCTTC
CASSQDYQEEDEQFF
>TRBD1|once|TRBJ1-2|TRBV2
TGTGCCAGTGGGGGACAGCAGAGTCCCCTCTATGGCTACACCTTC
CASGGQQSPLYGYTF
>TRBD2|few|TRBJ2-1|TRBV7-9
TGTGCCAGCAGCCTACCTAGCGGGGCGTACAATGAGCAGTTCTTC
CASSLPSGAYNEQFF
>NA|NA|TRBJ1-5|TRBV19
TGTGCCAGTAGTATACCGGCCAGGGTCAATCAGCCCCAGCATTTT
CASSIPARVNQPQHF
>NA|few|TRBJ1-5|TRBV2
TGTGCCAGCTCGCGCGAGACAGGTGAAATTCAGCCCCAGCATTTT
CASSRETGEIQPQHF
>NA|once|TRBJ1-4|TRBV2
TGTGCCAGCAGTGAAGCGCTGGGGCGGGACGAAAAACTGTTTTTT
CASSEALGRDEKLFF
>NA|NA|TRBJ1-5|TRBV2
TGTGCCAGCAGACCCACAGGGAAACAGCCCCAGCATTTT
CASRPTGKQPQHF
>NA|NA|TRBJ2-7|TRBV27
TGTGCCAACCGGACCACCTACGAGCAGTACTTC
CANRTTYEQYF
>TRBD2|few|TRBJ2-1|TRBV29-1
TGCAGCGTTGAAGAAGCGGGGGAGTCCTACAATGAGCAGTTCTTC
CSVEEAGESYNEQFF
>NA|once|TRBJ1-2|TRBV30
TGTGCCTGGACCGAATCAAACTATGGCTACACCTTC
CAWTESNYGYTF
>NA|few|TRBJ2-7|TRBV7-9
TGTGCCAGCAGCTCCCCCAAGGGCAGAGCCTCCGAGCAGTACTTC
CASSSPKGRASEQYF
>NA|few|TRBJ1-5|TRBV27
TGTGCCAGCTCCCCCTTGGGAATGGGCAATCAGCCCCAGCATTTT
CASSPLGMGNQPQHF
>TRBD2|few|TRBJ2-2|TRBV7-9
TGTGCCAGCAGCTTAGGGGGACTAACCTACACCGGGGAGCTGTTTTTT
CASSLGGLTYTGELFF
>NA|NA|TRBJ1-1|TRBV10-3
TGTGCCATCAACAGGGCGGGAGACACTGAAGCTTTCTTT
CAINRAGDTEAFF
>TRBD1|NA|TRBJ2-7|TRBV9
TGTGCCAGCAGCGAAGGGGACAGCTCCGAGCAGTACTTC
CASSEGDSSEQYF
>NA|few|TRBJ2-1|TRBV10-3
TGTGCCAGCAGTTATGTGGGGGATCCCAATGAGCAGTTCTTC
CASSYVGDPNEQFF
>TRBD1|NA|TRBJ2-7|TRBV9
TGTGCCAGCAGCGGCGGGACAGGGGGCTACGAGCAGTACTTC
CASSGGTGGYEQYF
>NA|NA|TRBJ2-5|TRBV6-5
TGTGCCAGCAGTTACTCCTCTAGAGAGACCCAGTACTTC
CASSYSSRETQYF
>TRBD1|NA|TRBJ1-1|TRBV14
TGTGCCAGCAGCCCTCACCCCACAGGGGCTGGTTCTGAAGCTTTCTTT
CASSPHPTGAGSEAFF
>NA|few|TRBJ1-2|TRBV5-6
TGTGCCAGCAGCCTAACTGAGGTAGATGGCTACACCTTC
CASSLTEVDGYTF
>NA|NA|TRBJ2-1|TRBV4-1
TGCGCCAGCAGCCAAGATGCTCGGCTCTACAATGAGCAGTTCTTC
CASSQDARLYNEQFF
>NA|NA|TRBJ2-2|TRBV6-1
TGTGCCAGCAGTGAGACAATGAACACCGGGGAGCTGTTTTTT
CASSETMNTGELFF
>NA|NA|TRBJ1-1|TRBV30
TGTGCCTGGGAGGTCCAGGGTACTGAAGCTTTCTTT
CAWEVQGTEAFF
>TRBD1|NA|TRBJ1-2|TRBV19
TGTGCCAGTAGTATGACCCTTCTTCGGGACAGGGTCTATGGCTACACCTTC
CASSMTLLRDRVYGYTF
>NA|few|TRBJ1-1|TRBV29-1
TGCAGCGTTGAGTTAGCGGGATCAGGAGCTTTCTTT
CSVELAGSGAFF
>NA|few|TRBJ1-2|TRBV29-1
TGCAGCGTTGAATCGGGGGGCTATGGCTACACCTTC
CSVESGGYGYTF
>NA|NA|TRBJ1-2|TRBV29-1
TGCAGCGTTGAAGGAGGGACTCCAGGCTACACCTTC
CSVEGGTPGYTF
>NA|few|TRBJ2-2|TRBV19
TGTGCCAGTACTCCGAGGGCTTCGGGCGGGGAGCTGTTTTTT
CASTPRASGGELFF
>TRBD1|NA|TRBJ1-2|TRBV4-3
TGCGCCAGCAGCCCTTCCGGGACAGGGGGCGGCTATGGCTACACCTTC
CASSPSGTGGGYGYTF
>NA|NA|TRBJ2-7|TRBV15
TGTGCCACCAGCAGAGATCGGTCGGGCCACGAGCAGTACTTC
CATSRDRSGHEQYF
>NA|NA|TRBJ2-7|TRBV4-3
TGCGCCAGCAGCCAAGAGGCGGGTTCCTACGAGCAGTACTTC
CASSQEAGSYEQYF
>NA|NA|TRBJ2-7|TRBV7-9
TGTGCCAGCAGCTTTAACCGGGTCGAGCAGTACTTC
CASSFNRVEQYF
>NA|NA|TRBJ2-7|TRBV29-1
TGCAGCGTTCTCAGAGGCGAGCAGTACTTC
CSVLRGEQYF
>NA|NA|TRBJ2-7|TRBV30
TGTGCCTGGAGTTTTGGGACCTACGAGCAGTACTTC
CAWSFGTYEQYF
>NA|few|TRBJ2-2|TRBV30
TGTGCCTGGAGTGTACAGGGAACCGGGGAGCTGTTTTTT
CAWSVQGTGELFF
>NA|few|TRBJ1-1|TRBV19
TGTGCCAGTAAGTCGGGCGAACCGAACACTGAAGCTTTCTTT
CASKSGEPNTEAFF
>NA|few|TRBJ1-1|TRBV6-5
TGTGCCAGCAGTTACGGCGGTTTGAACACTGAAGCTTTCTTT
CASSYGGLNTEAFF
>NA|NA|TRBJ1-6|TRBV7-9
TGTGCCAGCAGCCCAAGGAGAGAACGGACTAATTCACCCCTCCACTTT
CASSPRRERTNSPLHF
>NA|NA|TRBJ2-7|TRBV25-1
TGTGCCAGCAGGATAGGTTACGAGCAGTACTTC
CASRIGYEQYF
>NA|NA|TRBJ1-4|TRBV29-1
TGCAGCGTCCTCTTGGTACGGGATAATGAAAAACTGTTTTTT
CSVLLVRDNEKLFF
>NA|NA|TRBJ1-2|TRBV6-6
TGTGCCAGCAGCCGTAGAGGGGGACGGGGCTACACCTTC
CASSRRGGRGYTF